This is a list of T cell receptor beta chains from one sample in a study of technical replicates of blood from a few donors. Generated by immunoSEQ multiplex PCR, the TCRdb table keeps only in-frame clones and is missing some. The sample lists 91,000 or so clones, 95% occurring once. The sample was T cells isolated from PBMCs. The source is a human donor in good health. The CDR3 runs from the conserved cysteine through the conserved F or W. D genes are given only for firm matches. The size of a clone is reported for some rows only, either as once, few or many, or as a class for expanded clones.

d_gene	v_gene	j_gene	abundance	CDR3aa	CDR3nt
TRBD2	TRBV5-1	TRBJ2-7	.	CASSPRTRKYEQYF	TGCGCCAGCAGCCCTAGGACTAGAAAGTACGAGCAGTACTTC
TRBD1	TRBV2	TRBJ1-2	.	CAGSRQGLYGYTF	TGTGCCGGTTCGAGACAGGGCCTCTATGGCTACACCTTC
.	TRBV6-1	TRBJ1-1	.	CASTGREGNTEAFF	TGTGCCAGCACGGGTCGGGAGGGGAACACTGAAGCTTTCTTT
TRBD1	TRBV14	TRBJ2-7	.	CASSQGIGTETYEQYF	TGTGCCAGCAGCCAAGGGATAGGGACAGAGACCTACGAGCAGTACTTC
TRBD1	TRBV19	TRBJ1-1	.	CASTAQGRYTEAFF	TGTGCCAGTACCGCACAGGGGAGGTACACTGAAGCTTTCTTT
TRBD1	TRBV7-6	TRBJ2-3	.	CASSRQGSEFGTDTQYF	TGTGCCAGCAGCCGACAGGGCTCAGAATTCGGCACAGATACGCAGTATTTT
.	TRBV11-2	TRBJ1-6	.	CASRRPGGGSPLHF	TGTGCCAGCAGGCGTCCGGGAGGTGGCTCACCCCTCCACTTT
TRBD1	TRBV27	TRBJ2-1	.	CASSTRDRGSYNEQFF	TGTGCCAGCAGTACAAGGGACAGGGGATCCTACAATGAGCAGTTCTTC
.	TRBV5-1	TRBJ2-7	once	CASSLTGTGEQYF	TGCGCCAGCAGCTTGACAGGCACGGGCGAGCAGTACTTC
.	TRBV19	TRBJ1-4	.	CASSIAGGNEKLFF	TGTGCCAGTAGTATAGCCGGGGGGAATGAAAAACTGTTTTTT
.	TRBV5-8	TRBJ1-3	.	CASSFRGLSGNTIYF	TGTGCCAGCAGCTTCAGGGGCCTCTCTGGAAACACCATATATTTT
TRBD1	TRBV28	TRBJ2-4	.	CASSWTGTGYAKNIQYF	TGTGCCAGCAGTTGGACCGGGACAGGATATGCCAAAAACATTCAGTACTTC
.	TRBV28	TRBJ2-1	.	CASSLTGLWNEQFF	TGTGCCAGCAGTTTGACAGGACTTTGGAATGAGCAGTTCTTC
.	TRBV7-9	TRBJ2-1	.	CASSLQFMGGPNEQFF	TGTGCCAGCAGCCTACAGTTCATGGGGGGGCCAAATGAGCAGTTCTTC
.	TRBV4-1	TRBJ1-1	.	CASSQDKTSTEAFF	TGCGCCAGCAGCCAAGATAAAACAAGCACTGAAGCTTTCTTT
.	TRBV5-1	TRBJ2-3	.	CASSSPGRAGTDTQYF	TGCGCCAGCAGCTCGCCGGGCAGGGCTGGGACAGATACGCAGTATTTT
TRBD1	TRBV29-1	TRBJ2-7	.	CSVEDRGGRYEQYF	TGCAGCGTTGAAGATAGAGGGGGCCGATACGAGCAGTACTTC
.	TRBV6-5	TRBJ2-1	.	CASSSPSTNEQFF	TGTGCCAGCAGTTCCCCTAGTACCAATGAGCAGTTCTTC
TRBD1	TRBV27	TRBJ2-1	.	CASSWGQANEQFF	TGTGCCAGCAGTTGGGGACAGGCCAATGAGCAGTTCTTC
TRBD1	TRBV11-2	TRBJ2-7	.	CASSLDRDRGYEQYF	TGTGCCAGCAGCTTAGACCGCGACAGGGGGTACGAGCAGTACTTC
.	TRBV19	TRBJ1-5	once	CASSGGSYQPQHF	TGTGCCAGTAGCGGGGGGTCCTATCAGCCCCAGCATTTT
TRBD1	TRBV7-2	TRBJ2-7	.	CASSFGQGPYEQYF	TGTGCCAGCAGCTTTGGACAGGGACCCTACGAGCAGTACTTC
TRBD2	TRBV7-3	TRBJ2-7	few	CASSLGISGVYEQYF	TGTGCCAGCAGCTTAGGGATCAGCGGGGTATACGAGCAGTACTTC
.	TRBV28	TRBJ1-5	.	CASVRGTQPQHF	TGTGCCAGCGTTAGGGGGACTCAGCCCCAGCATTTT
.	TRBV7-9	TRBJ1-5	.	CASSAQVPGKFNQPQHF	TGTGCCAGCAGCGCCCAGGTCCCCGGGAAGTTCAATCAGCCCCAGCATTTT
.	TRBV30	TRBJ2-7	.	CAWSRGLLLYEQYF	TGTGCCTGGAGTCGGGGGTTACTCCTCTACGAGCAGTACTTC
.	TRBV27	TRBJ2-1	.	CATKVGGPSYNEQFF	TGTGCCACCAAAGTGGGGGGACCCTCCTACAATGAGCAGTTCTTC
.	TRBV30	TRBJ2-7	.	CAWSVSLYEQYF	TGTGCCTGGAGTGTCTCCCTCTACGAGCAGTACTTC
TRBD1	TRBV6-5	TRBJ2-1	.	CASSPDRAGGNEQFF	TGTGCCAGCAGCCCCGACAGGGCCGGAGGCAATGAGCAGTTCTTC
.	TRBV27	TRBJ2-6	.	CASSASSGLIKSGANVLTF	TGTGCCAGCAGCGCCTCCTCGGGACTTATCAAATCTGGGGCCAACGTCCTGACTTTC
TRBD1	TRBV7-8	TRBJ2-3	.	CASSNHPGQGVADTQYF	TGTGCCAGCAGCAACCACCCGGGACAGGGTGTGGCAGATACGCAGTATTTT
.	TRBV10-1	TRBJ1-4	.	CASSALREGREEKLFF	TGCGCCAGCAGTGCACTCCGGGAGGGCAGGGAGGAAAAACTGTTTTTT
.	TRBV10-3	TRBJ2-7	.	CAILSEYQSYEQYF	TGTGCCATCCTGAGCGAGTACCAGTCCTACGAGCAGTACTTC
.	TRBV19	TRBJ2-1	.	CASSSQRVNEQFF	TGTGCCAGTAGTAGTCAGAGGGTAAATGAGCAGTTCTTC
TRBD1	TRBV6-5	TRBJ2-4	.	CASSYGTGVKNIQYF	TGTGCCAGCAGTTACGGGACAGGGGTCAAAAACATTCAGTACTTC